Below are 7 T cell receptor beta chains sequenced from a single sample in a study of tumor and adjacent non-tumor tissue in lung cancer. A modified ARM-PCR protocol with three rounds of nested PCR amplified TCRbeta. TCRdb fed the multiplex PCR reads into MiXCR, producing one record per CDR3 protein. This sample carries 70,000 or so distinct CDR3 sequences, 55% to 75% of them seen once, and the ten largest clones take 20%. This sample's RNA came from whole unsorted tissue. What was sequenced was lung tumor tissue. The receptors shown here come from a man between 45 and 60 years old with non-small cell lung cancer.

About this clonotype: Germline is not matched at one junction end, which may reflect a read error. V usage is TRBV4-1 and J usage is TRBJ2-1; D may be TRBD1 (6 bases). This CDR3 spans 17 amino acids. CDR1 MGHRA and CDR2 YSYEKL come from the germline V gene. DNA of the CDR3: TGCGCCAGCATCCAGCCGACAGGATACGGCTCCTACAATGAGCAGATCTTC. As protein: CASIQPTGYGSYNEQIF.

Note on this clonotype: One end of the junction is discordant with germline, which a read error may explain. CDR3: CASSSECGEETHYF. The CDR3 coding sequence is TGTGCCAGCAGCTCGGAGTGTGGTGAAGAGACCCACTACTTC. This chain links TRBV5-4 with TRBJ2-5; unclear D gene. CDR3 length equals 14 residues. The germline V gene encodes CDR1 SGHNT and CDR2 YYREEE (reference sequence).

In its sample, this clonotype was seen once. A junction end diverges from the germline sequence, so it may reflect a read error. J is TRBJ2-7 and V is TRBV20-1; D call uncertain. Germline V gene data show CDR1 as DFQATT and CDR2 as SNEGSKA (reference sequence). The length of the CDR3 is 15 residues. The CDR3 bases are TGCAGTACCTACCCGATGAAGGCAACCGCCTACGAGCAGTGCTTC. Translated: CSTYPMKATAYEQCF.

This clonotype occurred many times. This sequence joins TRBV4-2 and TRBJ2-2, with TRBD2 matching 12 bases. The germline V gene encodes CDR1 LGHNA and CDR2 YNFKEQ. This CDR3 region has 19 residues. V shed 3 bases, J shed 1 base, and the junction held 9 bases outside the gene matches. CDR3 in amino acids: CASSHQLAGGGGNTGELFF. CDR3 nucleotides: TGTGCCAGCAGCCACCAACTAGCGGGAGGTGGCGGGAACACCGGGGAGCTGTTTTTT.

Points on this clonotype: This may arise from a read error, as a much more abundant clone is one base away. The conserved phenylalanine or tryptophan is not found at the CDR3 terminus, so this likely reflects a read error. The V call is TRBV11-2, the J call TRBJ2-3; D not certain. Trimming cost V 5 bases and J 4 bases, with 13 bases left between them. The CDR3 contains 14 residues. Germline assignment: CDR1 SGHAT and CDR2 FQNNGV. CDR3 sequence (DNA): TGTGCCAGCAGCCCTCTAAGCGCGGCAGATACGCAGTATCTT. This translates into CASSPLSAADTQYL.

For this clonotype: A much bigger clone sits one base away, suggesting this may be a read error. This chain uses TRBV11-2 with TRBJ2-2; perhaps TRBD2 as D (5 bases). This CDR3 contains 16 residues. Germline V gives CDR1 SGHAT, CDR2 FQNNGV. CDR3 loop: CASNLSLGGKTGEPFF. DNA for the CDR3: TGTGCCAGCAACTTATCTCTCGGTGGAAAGACCGGGGAGCCGTTTTTT.

This clonotype came up once. The junction shows a germline mismatch at one end, possibly a read error. The gene calls are TRBV12-3 or TRBV12-4 and TRBJ2-5; D tentatively reads TRBD1 or TRBD2 (5 bases each). CDR3 length: 15 residues. In nucleotides, the CDR3 is TGTGTCAGCAGGCCGGAGAGGGGTCCGGGGGAGACCCAGTACTTC. This encodes CVSRPERGPGETQYF.